The text below deals with one TCR beta chain. In its sample, this clonotype was seen many times. Which antigen it targets is not known. The sample holds no much larger clone one base away, and base qualities are not on file. V is pared back by 5 bases and J by 0 bases, with 20 bases lying between the germline termini. Per the germline V gene (reference sequence), LNHDA is the CDR1 and SQIVND is the CDR2. The CDR3 spans 19 residues, from the cysteine through the phenylalanine. Only the CDR3 DNA is retained, 57 bases long and in frame from the first base. Data came from an Illumina HiSeq 1500. TCRdb reworked the public reads: Q25 trimming with fastp, MiXCR clone assembly, productive beta chains retained. All rows with the same CDR3 protein become a single entry with the most common DNA and genes. This sample holds 740,000 or so distinct CDR3 sequences; 35% to 45% were observed only once. The top ten hold around 3% of the sample.

The data derive from a study of T cell repertoires in cytomegalovirus infection (dated by TCRdb to about 2019). Context from the whole study: The HLA type of each donor mattered for the analysis, because public TCR beta signatures pointed to carriage of CMV infection along with the matching HLA type.

Broader findings and caveats from the paper: Carriers of CMV infection plus the relevant HLA type were discriminated by the cumulative frequency of public TCR beta family members in the study cohort and in an independent 352-donor cohort. The ex vivo response was dominated by HLA-C-restricted CMV-specific TCR beta clonotypes, which also provided the single most frequent clonotype in two of eight donors.

The rearranged chain carries TRBV19 and TRBJ2-6; a confident D gene designation cannot be given. Sequencing input: PBMCs. The TCR comes from a human donor in good health (CMV status not recorded). Some clones in this sample may be carry-over from other donors' samples. The CDR3 sequence is CASSPTPPFEFSGANVLTF. The DNA sequence reads TGTGCCAGTAGTCCCACCCCCCCGTTCGAATTCTCTGGGGCCAACGTCCTGACTTTC.